A selection of T cell receptor beta chains follows, all from one sample in a study of early T cells in non-severe SARS-CoV-2 infection. Each CDR3 protein gets one entry after TCRdb re-called the 5' RACE reads with MiXCR. The table includes tens of thousands of distinct CDR3 sequences, 20% detected once. Sequenced here: whole blood, sampled at baseline. These receptors were obtained from an adult who was a healthcare worker with PCR-confirmed SARS-CoV-2 infection or an uninfected control (not recorded which). CDR3s include the opening cysteine and the closing phenylalanine or tryptophan. The order of the fields is D gene, J gene, clone size, V gene, CDR3 protein, CDR3 DNA. The D gene is left open where the match is weak. Rows give clone size only sometimes, using once, few, many, or a class for an expanded clone.

d_gene: -; j_gene: TRBJ2-2; abundance: -; v_gene: TRBV20-1; CDR3aa: CSARAPSSHTGELFF; CDR3nt: TGCAGTGCTAGAGCCCCTAGCAGTCACACCGGGGAGCTGTTTTTT
d_gene: TRBD1; j_gene: TRBJ2-7; abundance: -; v_gene: TRBV27; CDR3aa: CASSLWTGNEQYF; CDR3nt: TGTGCCAGCAGTTTATGGACAGGGAACGAGCAGTACTTC
d_gene: -; j_gene: TRBJ1-6; abundance: few; v_gene: TRBV2; CDR3aa: CASSAENSPLHF; CDR3nt: TGTGCCAGCAGTGCAGAAAATTCACCCCTCCACTTT
d_gene: -; j_gene: TRBJ1-1; abundance: few; v_gene: TRBV12-5; CDR3aa: CASGFGGPANTEAFF; CDR3nt: TGTGCTAGTGGTTTCGGGGGCCCGGCGAACACTGAAGCTTTCTTT
d_gene: -; j_gene: TRBJ2-7; abundance: few; v_gene: TRBV7-2; CDR3aa: CASSPGTSYEQYF; CDR3nt: TGTGCCAGCAGCCCCGGGACTTCGTACGAGCAGTACTTC
d_gene: TRBD2; j_gene: TRBJ2-1; abundance: few; v_gene: TRBV3-1; CDR3aa: CASSQRGGYNEQFF; CDR3nt: TGTGCCAGCAGCCAGCGGGGGGGCTACAATGAGCAGTTCTTC
d_gene: -; j_gene: TRBJ2-3; abundance: few; v_gene: TRBV2; CDR3aa: CASRAGVSTDTQYF; CDR3nt: TGTGCCAGCAGGGCAGGGGTTAGCACAGATACGCAGTATTTT
d_gene: TRBD1; j_gene: TRBJ2-2; abundance: few; v_gene: TRBV5-4; CDR3aa: CASSSKQGRNTGELFF; CDR3nt: TGTGCCAGCAGCTCGAAACAGGGGCGGAACACCGGGGAGCTGTTTTTT
d_gene: -; j_gene: TRBJ1-1; abundance: -; v_gene: TRBV29-1; CDR3aa: CSVPVGFF; CDR3nt: TGCAGCGTCCCCGTTGGTTTCTTT
d_gene: -; j_gene: TRBJ2-2; abundance: many; v_gene: TRBV19; CDR3aa: CASSILPDTGELFF; CDR3nt: TGTGCCAGTAGTATCCTCCCAGACACCGGGGAGCTGTTTTTT
d_gene: -; j_gene: TRBJ2-1; abundance: -; v_gene: TRBV11-3; CDR3aa: CASSWGAAHNEQFF; CDR3nt: TGTGCCAGCAGCTGGGGGGCAGCCCACAATGAGCAGTTCTTC
d_gene: -; j_gene: TRBJ1-2; abundance: few; v_gene: TRBV7-9; CDR3aa: CASSLGSSGNYGYTF; CDR3nt: TGTGCCAGCAGCCTAGGATCCTCCGGGAACTATGGCTACACCTTC
d_gene: TRBD2; j_gene: TRBJ2-7; abundance: -; v_gene: TRBV30; CDR3aa: CAWRVAGGGPLHEQYF; CDR3nt: TGTGCCTGGAGGGTAGCGGGGGGGGGCCCCCTTCACGAGCAGTACTTC
d_gene: -; j_gene: TRBJ2-2; abundance: few; v_gene: TRBV5-1; CDR3aa: CASGLNTGELFF; CDR3nt: TGCGCCAGTGGACTGAACACCGGGGAGCTGTTTTTT
d_gene: -; j_gene: TRBJ1-1; abundance: few; v_gene: TRBV2; CDR3aa: CASGTRLANTEAFF; CDR3nt: TGTGCCAGCGGAACCCGACTGGCGAACACTGAAGCTTTCTTT
d_gene: -; j_gene: TRBJ2-1; abundance: few; v_gene: TRBV27; CDR3aa: CASSVSGARSNEQFF; CDR3nt: TGTGCCAGCAGTGTGTCGGGTGCTAGAAGCAATGAGCAGTTCTTC
d_gene: -; j_gene: TRBJ1-2; abundance: few; v_gene: TRBV7-6; CDR3aa: CASSLVGSGDYGYTF; CDR3nt: TGTGCCAGCAGCTTAGTTGGATCCGGAGACTATGGCTACACCTTC
d_gene: -; j_gene: TRBJ2-2; abundance: few; v_gene: TRBV12-3/TRBV12-4; CDR3aa: CASDKAYTGELFF; CDR3nt: TGTGCCAGCGACAAGGCTTATACCGGGGAGCTGTTTTTT
d_gene: -; j_gene: TRBJ1-1; abundance: -; v_gene: TRBV6-1; CDR3aa: CASSERGETEAFF; CDR3nt: TGTGCCAGCAGTGAAAGGGGGGAGACTGAAGCTTTCTTT
d_gene: TRBD1; j_gene: TRBJ2-2; abundance: few; v_gene: TRBV11-2; CDR3aa: CASSWTGNTGELFF; CDR3nt: TGTGCCAGCAGCTGGACAGGGAACACCGGGGAGCTGTTTTTT
d_gene: -; j_gene: TRBJ1-4; abundance: -; v_gene: TRBV3-1; CDR3aa: CASSQVLNEKLFF; CDR3nt: TGTGCCAGCAGCCAAGTCCTTAATGAAAAACTGTTTTTT
d_gene: -; j_gene: TRBJ2-1; abundance: few; v_gene: TRBV7-3; CDR3aa: CASSPQGPPGEQFF; CDR3nt: TGTGCCAGCAGCCCCCAAGGGCCCCCTGGTGAGCAGTTCTTC
d_gene: -; j_gene: TRBJ2-1; abundance: -; v_gene: TRBV2; CDR3aa: CASSTGLYNEQFF; CDR3nt: TGTGCCAGCAGTACGGGACTTTACAATGAGCAGTTCTTC
d_gene: -; j_gene: TRBJ2-5; abundance: few; v_gene: TRBV12-5; CDR3aa: CASGPSRTVQETQYF; CDR3nt: TGTGCTAGTGGCCCCAGCCGGACAGTGCAAGAGACCCAGTACTTC
d_gene: TRBD2; j_gene: TRBJ2-3; abundance: -; v_gene: TRBV18; CDR3aa: CASRGTTDTDTQYF; CDR3nt: TGTGCCAGCCGCGGGACTACCGACACAGATACGCAGTATTTT
d_gene: -; j_gene: TRBJ1-1; abundance: -; v_gene: TRBV5-1; CDR3aa: CASTLSPEQGRAFF; CDR3nt: TGCGCCAGCACCTTATCCCCCGAGCAGGGTCGCGCTTTCTTT
d_gene: -; j_gene: TRBJ1-6; abundance: few; v_gene: TRBV30; CDR3aa: CAWRTGGRNNSPLHF; CDR3nt: TGTGCCTGGAGAACAGGAGGACGTAATAATTCACCCCTCCACTTT
d_gene: -; j_gene: TRBJ1-1; abundance: -; v_gene: TRBV10-3; CDR3aa: CAISEYKGNTEAFF; CDR3nt: TGTGCCATCAGTGAGTATAAAGGGAACACTGAAGCTTTCTTT
d_gene: TRBD2; j_gene: TRBJ2-3; abundance: -; v_gene: TRBV5-1; CDR3aa: CASSLQRGGLDTQYF; CDR3nt: TGCGCCAGCAGCTTGCAGCGGGGGGGCTTAGATACGCAGTATTTT
d_gene: -; j_gene: TRBJ2-2; abundance: many; v_gene: TRBV9; CDR3aa: CASSVGGLTGELFF; CDR3nt: TGTGCCAGCAGCGTAGGCGGGTTGACCGGGGAGCTGTTTTTT
d_gene: -; j_gene: TRBJ1-4; abundance: -; v_gene: TRBV7-9; CDR3aa: CASSLVLGRNEKLFF; CDR3nt: TGTGCCAGCAGCTTAGTATTGGGACGAAATGAAAAACTGTTTTTT
d_gene: -; j_gene: TRBJ1-1; abundance: few; v_gene: TRBV29-1; CDR3aa: CSVALVSNTEAFF; CDR3nt: TGCAGCGTAGCTCTCGTGAGCAACACTGAAGCTTTCTTT
d_gene: -; j_gene: TRBJ1-3; abundance: -; v_gene: TRBV6-2/TRBV6-3; CDR3aa: CASSPWSSGNTIYF; CDR3nt: TGTGCCAGCAGTCCGTGGAGCTCTGGAAACACCATATATTTT
d_gene: TRBD2; j_gene: TRBJ2-1; abundance: -; v_gene: TRBV5-1; CDR3aa: CASSSSSGGTNEQFF; CDR3nt: TGCGCCAGCAGCTCCTCTAGCGGGGGAACCAATGAGCAGTTCTTC
d_gene: -; j_gene: TRBJ1-1; abundance: few; v_gene: TRBV5-8; CDR3aa: CASSLDRGITEAFF; CDR3nt: TGTGCCAGCAGCTTGGACAGAGGGATAACTGAAGCTTTCTTT
d_gene: -; j_gene: TRBJ2-2; abundance: few; v_gene: TRBV7-3; CDR3aa: CASSPGPPPGELFF; CDR3nt: TGTGCCAGCAGCCCGGGACCTCCTCCCGGGGAGCTGTTTTTT
d_gene: TRBD2; j_gene: TRBJ2-2; abundance: -; v_gene: TRBV7-8; CDR3aa: CASSPWTSGGTGELFF; CDR3nt: TGTGCCAGCAGCCCCTGGACTAGCGGGGGCACCGGGGAGCTGTTTTTT
d_gene: -; j_gene: TRBJ1-5; abundance: once; v_gene: TRBV5-1; CDR3aa: CASSPTGRSNQPQHF; CDR3nt: TGCGCCAGCAGCCCCACAGGGAGGAGCAATCAGCCCCAGCATTTT
d_gene: -; j_gene: TRBJ2-7; abundance: -; v_gene: TRBV20-1; CDR3aa: CSARDGGTTYEQYF; CDR3nt: TGCAGTGCTAGAGACGGGGGGACAACCTACGAGCAGTACTTC
d_gene: TRBD1; j_gene: TRBJ2-7; abundance: -; v_gene: TRBV19; CDR3aa: CASSSGDRGYEQYF; CDR3nt: TGTGCCAGTAGCAGCGGGGACAGGGGGTACGAGCAGTACTTC
d_gene: -; j_gene: TRBJ2-1; abundance: few; v_gene: TRBV7-8; CDR3aa: CASTRDAQAEQFF; CDR3nt: TGTGCCAGCACCAGAGACGCCCAGGCTGAGCAGTTCTTC
d_gene: -; j_gene: TRBJ1-2; abundance: once; v_gene: TRBV19; CDR3aa: CASKGNYGYTF; CDR3nt: TGTGCCAGTAAAGGGAACTATGGCTACACCTTC
d_gene: TRBD1; j_gene: TRBJ2-1; abundance: many; v_gene: TRBV10-3; CDR3aa: CATRQGNEQFF; CDR3nt: TGTGCCACTAGACAGGGGAATGAGCAGTTCTTC
d_gene: -; j_gene: TRBJ2-1; abundance: few; v_gene: TRBV7-2; CDR3aa: CASSSNPGPYNEQFF; CDR3nt: TGTGCCAGCAGCTCCAATCCCGGTCCCTACAATGAGCAGTTCTTC
d_gene: -; j_gene: TRBJ2-7; abundance: few; v_gene: TRBV28; CDR3aa: CASSRVISYEQYF; CDR3nt: TGTGCCAGCAGTAGGGTCATCTCCTACGAGCAGTACTTC
d_gene: -; j_gene: TRBJ2-7; abundance: -; v_gene: TRBV4-2; CDR3aa: CASSQEARSYEQYF; CDR3nt: TGTGCCAGCAGCCAAGAGGCCAGGTCCTACGAGCAGTACTTC
d_gene: TRBD1; j_gene: TRBJ1-3; abundance: few; v_gene: TRBV10-3; CDR3aa: CAIRDGTGDGNTIYF; CDR3nt: TGTGCCATCAGGGACGGGACAGGGGACGGAAACACCATATATTTT
d_gene: -; j_gene: TRBJ1-2; abundance: few; v_gene: TRBV11-2; CDR3aa: CASSLERGYGYTF; CDR3nt: TGTGCCAGCAGCTTAGAGAGGGGCTATGGCTACACCTTC